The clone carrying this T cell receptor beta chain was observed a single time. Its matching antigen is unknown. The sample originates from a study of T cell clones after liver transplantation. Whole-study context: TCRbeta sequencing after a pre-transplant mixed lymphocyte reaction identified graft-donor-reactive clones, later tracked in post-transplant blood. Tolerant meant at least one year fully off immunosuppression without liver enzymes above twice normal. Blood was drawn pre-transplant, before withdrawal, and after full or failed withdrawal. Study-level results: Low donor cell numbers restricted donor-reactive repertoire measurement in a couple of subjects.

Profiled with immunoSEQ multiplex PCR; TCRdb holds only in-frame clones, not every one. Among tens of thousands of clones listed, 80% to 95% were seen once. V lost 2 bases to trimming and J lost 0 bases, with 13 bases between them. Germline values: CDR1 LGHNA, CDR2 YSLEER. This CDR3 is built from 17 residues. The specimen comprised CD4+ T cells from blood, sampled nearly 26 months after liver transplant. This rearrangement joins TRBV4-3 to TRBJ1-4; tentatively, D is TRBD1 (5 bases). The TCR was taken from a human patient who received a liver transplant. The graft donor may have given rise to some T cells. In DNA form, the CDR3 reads TGCGCCAGCAGCCAACGGGGGTTCGGGTCAACTAATGAAAAACTGTTTTTT. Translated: CASSQRGFGSTNEKLFF.